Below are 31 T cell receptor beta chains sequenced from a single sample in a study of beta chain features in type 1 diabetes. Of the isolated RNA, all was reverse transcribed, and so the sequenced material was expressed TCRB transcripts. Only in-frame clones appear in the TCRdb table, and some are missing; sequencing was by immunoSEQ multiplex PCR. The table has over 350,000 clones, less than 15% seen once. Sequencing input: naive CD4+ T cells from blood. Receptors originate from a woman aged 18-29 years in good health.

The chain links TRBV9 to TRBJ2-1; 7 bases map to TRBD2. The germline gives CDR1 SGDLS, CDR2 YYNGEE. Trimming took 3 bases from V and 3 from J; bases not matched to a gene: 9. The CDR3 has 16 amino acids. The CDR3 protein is CASSAGWASGYNEQFF. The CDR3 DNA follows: TGTGCCAGCAGCGCCGGGTGGGCTAGCGGCTACAATGAGCAGTTCTTC. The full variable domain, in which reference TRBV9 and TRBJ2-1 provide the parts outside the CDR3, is DSGVTQTPKHLITATGQRVTLRCSPRSGDLSVYWYQQSLDQGLQFLIQYYNGEERAKGNILERFSAQQFPDLHSELNLSSLELGDSALYFCASSAGWASGYNEQFFGPGTRLTVL.

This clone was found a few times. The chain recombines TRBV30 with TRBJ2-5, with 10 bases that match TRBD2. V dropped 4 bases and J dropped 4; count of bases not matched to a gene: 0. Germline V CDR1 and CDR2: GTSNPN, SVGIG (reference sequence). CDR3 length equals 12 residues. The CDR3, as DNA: TGTGCCTGGACTAGCGGGGGAGAGACCCAGTACTTC. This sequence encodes CAWTSGGETQYF.

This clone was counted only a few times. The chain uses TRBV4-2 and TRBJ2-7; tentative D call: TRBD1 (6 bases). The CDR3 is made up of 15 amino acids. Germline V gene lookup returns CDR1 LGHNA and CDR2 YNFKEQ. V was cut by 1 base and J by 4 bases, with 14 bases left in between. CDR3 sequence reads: CASSQVRDNLYEQYF. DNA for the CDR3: TGTGCCAGCAGCCAAGTTCGGGACAACCTTTACGAGCAGTACTTC.

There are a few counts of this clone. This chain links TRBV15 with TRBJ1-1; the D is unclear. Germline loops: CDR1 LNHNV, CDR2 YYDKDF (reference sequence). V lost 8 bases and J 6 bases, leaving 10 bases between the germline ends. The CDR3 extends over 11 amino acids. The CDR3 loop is CATAGESEAFF. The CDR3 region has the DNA TGTGCCACCGCTGGGGAGTCTGAAGCTTTCTTT.

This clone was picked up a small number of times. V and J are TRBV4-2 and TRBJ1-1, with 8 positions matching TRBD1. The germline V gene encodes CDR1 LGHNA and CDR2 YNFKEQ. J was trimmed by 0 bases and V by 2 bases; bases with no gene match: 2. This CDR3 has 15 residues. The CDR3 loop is CASSQMGQVNTEAFF. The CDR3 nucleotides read TGTGCCAGCAGCCAAATGGGACAGGTGAACACTGAAGCTTTCTTT.

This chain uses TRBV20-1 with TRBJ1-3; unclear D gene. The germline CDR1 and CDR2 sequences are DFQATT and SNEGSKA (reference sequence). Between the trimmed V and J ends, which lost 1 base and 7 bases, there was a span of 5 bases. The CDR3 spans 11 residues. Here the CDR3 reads CSARALNTIYF. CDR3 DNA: TGCAGTGCTAGAGCCCTTAACACCATATATTTT.

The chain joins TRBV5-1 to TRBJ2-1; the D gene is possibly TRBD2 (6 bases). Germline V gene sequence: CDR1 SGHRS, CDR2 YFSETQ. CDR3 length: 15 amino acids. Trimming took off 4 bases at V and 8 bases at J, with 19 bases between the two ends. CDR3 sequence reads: CASSPGPAAGHEQFF. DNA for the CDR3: TGCGCCAGCAGCCCCGGACCCGCCGCGGGGCATGAGCAGTTCTTC.

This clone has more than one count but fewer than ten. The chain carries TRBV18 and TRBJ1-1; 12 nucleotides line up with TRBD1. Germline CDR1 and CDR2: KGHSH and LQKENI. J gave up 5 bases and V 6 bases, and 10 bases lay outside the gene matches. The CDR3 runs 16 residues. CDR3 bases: TGTGCCAGCTCCCCGGGACAGGGGGCATTAGGGACTGAAGCTTTCTTT. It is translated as CASSPGQGALGTEAFF. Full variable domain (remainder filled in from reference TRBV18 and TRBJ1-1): NAGVMQNPRHLVRRRGQEARLRCSPMKGHSHVYWYRQLPEEGLKFMVYLQKENIIDESGMPKERFSAEFPKEGPSILRIQQVVRGDSAAYFCASSPGQGALGTEAFFGQGTRLTVV.

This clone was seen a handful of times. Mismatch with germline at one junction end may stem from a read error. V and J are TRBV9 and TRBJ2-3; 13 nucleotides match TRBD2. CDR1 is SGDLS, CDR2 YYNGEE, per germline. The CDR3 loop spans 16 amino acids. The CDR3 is CASSPRTSGSRDTQYF. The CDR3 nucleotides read TGTGCCAGCAGCCCTCGGACTAGCGGGAGCAGAGATACGCAGTATTTT.

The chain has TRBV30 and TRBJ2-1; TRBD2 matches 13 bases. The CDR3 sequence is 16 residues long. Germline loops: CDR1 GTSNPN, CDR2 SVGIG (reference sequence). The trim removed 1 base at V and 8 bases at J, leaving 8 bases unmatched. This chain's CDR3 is CAWSGTSGSLNDEQFF. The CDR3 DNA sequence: TGTGCCTGGAGTGGGACTAGCGGGAGTTTGAACGATGAGCAGTTCTTC.

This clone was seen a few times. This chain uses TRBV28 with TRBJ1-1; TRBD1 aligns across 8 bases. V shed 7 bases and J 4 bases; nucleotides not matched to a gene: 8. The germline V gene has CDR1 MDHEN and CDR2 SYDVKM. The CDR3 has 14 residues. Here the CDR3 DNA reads TGTGCCAGCATCTATCAGGGGGCGGGCACTGAAGCTTTCTTT. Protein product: CASIYQGAGTEAFF.

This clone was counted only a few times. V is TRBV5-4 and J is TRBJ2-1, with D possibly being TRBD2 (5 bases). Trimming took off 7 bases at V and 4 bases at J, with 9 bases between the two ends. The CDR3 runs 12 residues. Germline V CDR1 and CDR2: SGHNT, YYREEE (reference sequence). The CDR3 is CASSRTYNEQFF. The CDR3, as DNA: TGTGCCAGCTCCCGGACTTACAATGAGCAGTTCTTC.

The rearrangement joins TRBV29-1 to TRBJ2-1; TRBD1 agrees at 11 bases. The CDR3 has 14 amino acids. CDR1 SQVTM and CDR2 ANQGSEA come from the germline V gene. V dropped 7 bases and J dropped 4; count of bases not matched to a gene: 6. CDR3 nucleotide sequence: TGCAGCGGACGGACAGGGGGCTTTTACAATGAGCAGTTCTTC. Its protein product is CSGRTGGFYNEQFF.

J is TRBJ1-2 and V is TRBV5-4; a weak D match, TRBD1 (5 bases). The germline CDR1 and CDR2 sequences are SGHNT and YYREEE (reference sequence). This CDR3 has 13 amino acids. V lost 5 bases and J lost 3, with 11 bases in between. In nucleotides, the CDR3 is TGTGCCAGCAGGCGTCAGGGTGACTATGGCTACACCTTC. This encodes CASRRQGDYGYTF.

The CDR3 DNA reads as TGTGCCAGCAGCCTTCTTTGGAACACTGAAGCTTTCTTT. Translated, it gives CASSLLWNTEAFF. The chain combines TRBV2 with TRBJ1-1; D not resolved. The germline gives CDR1 SNHLY, CDR2 FYNNEI. The ends were cut back, 6 bases at V and 1 base at J, with 9 bases in the middle. The CDR3 extends over 13 amino acids.

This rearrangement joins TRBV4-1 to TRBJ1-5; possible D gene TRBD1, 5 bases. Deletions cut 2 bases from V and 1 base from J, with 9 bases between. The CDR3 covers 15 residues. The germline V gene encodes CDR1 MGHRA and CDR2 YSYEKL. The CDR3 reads CASSQPRGSNQPQHF. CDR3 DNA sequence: TGCGCCAGCAGCCAACCGCGGGGGAGCAATCAGCCCCAGCATTTT.

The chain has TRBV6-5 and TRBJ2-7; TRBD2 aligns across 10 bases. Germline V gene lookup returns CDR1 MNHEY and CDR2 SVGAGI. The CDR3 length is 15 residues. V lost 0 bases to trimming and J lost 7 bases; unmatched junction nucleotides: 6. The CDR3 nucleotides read TGTGCCAGCAGTTACTCGCTAGCGGGAGTCTGGGAGCAGTACTTC. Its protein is CASSYSLAGVWEQYF.

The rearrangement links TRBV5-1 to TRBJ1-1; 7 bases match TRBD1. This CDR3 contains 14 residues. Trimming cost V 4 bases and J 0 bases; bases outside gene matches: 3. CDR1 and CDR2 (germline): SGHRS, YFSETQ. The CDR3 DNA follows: TGCGCCAGCAGCAAGGGACAGCTGAACACTGAAGCTTTCTTT. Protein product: CASSKGQLNTEAFF.

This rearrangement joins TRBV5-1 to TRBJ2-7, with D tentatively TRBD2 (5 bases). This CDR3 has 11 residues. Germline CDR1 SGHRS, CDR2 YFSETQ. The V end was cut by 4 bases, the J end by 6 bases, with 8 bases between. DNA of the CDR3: TGCGCCAGCAGCCTCCGGGGCGAGCAGTACTTC. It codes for CASSLRGEQYF. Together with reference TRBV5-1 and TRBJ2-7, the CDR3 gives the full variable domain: KAGVTQTPRYLIKTRGQQVTLSCSPISGHRSVSWYQQTPGQGLQFLFEYFSETQRNKGNFPGRFSGRQFSNSRSEMNVSTLELGDSALYLCASSLRGEQYFGPGTRLTVT.

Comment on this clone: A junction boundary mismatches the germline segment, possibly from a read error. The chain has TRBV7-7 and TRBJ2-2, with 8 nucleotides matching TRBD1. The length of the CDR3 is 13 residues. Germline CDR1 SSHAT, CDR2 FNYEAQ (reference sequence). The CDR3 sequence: CASSRDRTGELFF. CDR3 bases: TGTGCTAGCAGCAGGGACAGGACCGGGGAGCTGTTTTTT.

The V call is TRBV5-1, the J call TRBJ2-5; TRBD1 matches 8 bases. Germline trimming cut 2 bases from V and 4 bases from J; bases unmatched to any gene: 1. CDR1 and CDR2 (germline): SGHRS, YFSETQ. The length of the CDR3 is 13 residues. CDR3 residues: CASSFDRGETQYF. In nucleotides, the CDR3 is TGCGCCAGCAGCTTTGACAGGGGAGAGACCCAGTACTTC.

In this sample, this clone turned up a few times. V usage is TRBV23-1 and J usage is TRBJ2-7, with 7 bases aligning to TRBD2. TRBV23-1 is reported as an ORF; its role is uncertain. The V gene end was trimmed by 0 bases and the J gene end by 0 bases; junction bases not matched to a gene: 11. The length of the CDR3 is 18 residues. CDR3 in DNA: TGCGCCAGCAGTCAATCAGCTCGGAATGGCGGGAGCTCCTACGAGCAGTACTTC. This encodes CASSQSARNGGSSYEQYF.

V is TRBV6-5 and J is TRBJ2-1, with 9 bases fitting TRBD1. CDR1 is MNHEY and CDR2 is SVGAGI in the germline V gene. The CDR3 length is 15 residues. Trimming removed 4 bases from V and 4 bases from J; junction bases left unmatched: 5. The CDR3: CASSWDRAPYNEQFF. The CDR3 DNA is TGTGCCAGCAGTTGGGACAGGGCTCCATACAATGAGCAGTTCTTC.

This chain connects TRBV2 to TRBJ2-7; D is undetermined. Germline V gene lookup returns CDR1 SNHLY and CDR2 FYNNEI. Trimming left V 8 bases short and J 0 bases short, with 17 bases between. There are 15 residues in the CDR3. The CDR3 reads CASSLDTLSSYEQYF. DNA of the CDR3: TGTGCCAGCTCTCTCGACACCTTGAGCTCCTACGAGCAGTACTTC.

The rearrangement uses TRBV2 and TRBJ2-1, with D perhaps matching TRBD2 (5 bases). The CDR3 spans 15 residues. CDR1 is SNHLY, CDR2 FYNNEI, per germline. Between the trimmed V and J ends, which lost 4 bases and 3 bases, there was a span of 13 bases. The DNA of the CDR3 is TGTGCCAGCAGTGCTGACGGGGAGATCTACAATGAGCAGTTCTTC. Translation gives CASSADGEIYNEQFF.

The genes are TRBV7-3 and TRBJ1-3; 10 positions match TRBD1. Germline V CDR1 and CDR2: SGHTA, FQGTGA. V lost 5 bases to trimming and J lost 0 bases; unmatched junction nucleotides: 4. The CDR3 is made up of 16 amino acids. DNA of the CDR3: TGTGCCAGCAGCAAGGGACAGGGGATCTCTGGAAACACCATATATTTT. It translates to CASSKGQGISGNTIYF.

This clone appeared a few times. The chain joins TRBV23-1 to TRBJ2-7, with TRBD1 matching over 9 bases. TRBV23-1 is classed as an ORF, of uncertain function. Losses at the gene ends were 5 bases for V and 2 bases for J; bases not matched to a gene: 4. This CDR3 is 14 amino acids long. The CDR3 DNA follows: TGCGCCAGCAGTGAACAGGGGGCAGCCTACGAGCAGTACTTC. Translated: CASSEQGAAYEQYF.

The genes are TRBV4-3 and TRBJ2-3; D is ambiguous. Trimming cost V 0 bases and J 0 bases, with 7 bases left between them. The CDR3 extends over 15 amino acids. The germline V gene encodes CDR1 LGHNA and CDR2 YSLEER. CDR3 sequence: CASSQEYGSTDTQYF. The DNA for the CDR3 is TGCGCCAGCAGCCAAGAATACGGTAGCACAGATACGCAGTATTTT.

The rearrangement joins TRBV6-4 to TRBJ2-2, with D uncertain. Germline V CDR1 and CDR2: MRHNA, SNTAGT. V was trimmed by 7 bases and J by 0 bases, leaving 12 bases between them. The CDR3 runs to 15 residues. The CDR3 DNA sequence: TGTGCCAGCACTGGGCATTCCGCGAACACCGGGGAGCTGTTTTTT. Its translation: CASTGHSANTGELFF.

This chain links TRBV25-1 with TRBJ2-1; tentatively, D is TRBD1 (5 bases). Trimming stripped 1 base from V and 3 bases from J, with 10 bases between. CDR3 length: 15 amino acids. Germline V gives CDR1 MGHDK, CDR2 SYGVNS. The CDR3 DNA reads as TGTGCCAGCAGTGAATCCCGCAGGGTCTACAATGAGCAGTTCTTC. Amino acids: CASSESRRVYNEQFF.

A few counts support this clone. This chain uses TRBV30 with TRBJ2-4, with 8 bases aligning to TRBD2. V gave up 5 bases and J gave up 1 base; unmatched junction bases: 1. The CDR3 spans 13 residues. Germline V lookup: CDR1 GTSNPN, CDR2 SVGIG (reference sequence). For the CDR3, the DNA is TGTGCCTGGCGGGAGGGTGCCAAAAACATTCAGTACTTC. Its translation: CAWREGAKNIQYF.